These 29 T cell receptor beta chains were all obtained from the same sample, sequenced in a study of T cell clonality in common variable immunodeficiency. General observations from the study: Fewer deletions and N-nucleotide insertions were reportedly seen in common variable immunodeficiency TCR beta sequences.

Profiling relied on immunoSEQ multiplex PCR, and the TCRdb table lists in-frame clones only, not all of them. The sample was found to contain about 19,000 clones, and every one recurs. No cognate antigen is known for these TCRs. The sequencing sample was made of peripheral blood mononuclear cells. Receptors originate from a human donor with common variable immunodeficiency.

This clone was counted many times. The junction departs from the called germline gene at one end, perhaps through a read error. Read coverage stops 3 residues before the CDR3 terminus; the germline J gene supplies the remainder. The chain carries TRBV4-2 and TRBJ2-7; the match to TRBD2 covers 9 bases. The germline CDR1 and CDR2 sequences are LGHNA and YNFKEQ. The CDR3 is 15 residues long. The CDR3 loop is CASSQEASGKSEQYF. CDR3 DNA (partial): TGCGCCAGCAGCCAAGAGGCTAGCGGGAAGAGCGAG.

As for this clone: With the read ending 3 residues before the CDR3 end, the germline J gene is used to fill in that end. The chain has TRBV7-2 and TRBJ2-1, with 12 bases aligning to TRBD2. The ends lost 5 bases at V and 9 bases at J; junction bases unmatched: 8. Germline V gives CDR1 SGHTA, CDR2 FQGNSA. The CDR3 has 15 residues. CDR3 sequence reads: CASSESSGRAGEQFF. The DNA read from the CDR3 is TGTGCCAGCAGCGAATCTAGCGGGAGGGCCGGTGAG.

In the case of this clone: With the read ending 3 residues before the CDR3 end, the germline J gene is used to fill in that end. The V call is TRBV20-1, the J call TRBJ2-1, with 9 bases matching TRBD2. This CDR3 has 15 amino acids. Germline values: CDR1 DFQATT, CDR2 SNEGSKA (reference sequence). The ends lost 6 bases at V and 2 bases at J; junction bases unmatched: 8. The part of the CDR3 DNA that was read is TGCAGTGCAACCTCCCTAGCGGGGACCTACAATGAG. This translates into CSATSLAGTYNE. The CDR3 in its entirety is CSATSLAGTYNEQFF.

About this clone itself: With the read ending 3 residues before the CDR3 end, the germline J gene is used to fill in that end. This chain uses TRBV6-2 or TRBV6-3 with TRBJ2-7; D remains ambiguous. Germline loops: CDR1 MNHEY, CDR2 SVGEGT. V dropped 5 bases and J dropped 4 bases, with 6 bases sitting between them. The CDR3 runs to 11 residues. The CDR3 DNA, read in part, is TGTGCCAGCAGTGCCAGTTACGAG. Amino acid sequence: CASSASYE. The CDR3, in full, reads CASSASYEQYF.

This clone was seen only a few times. The CDR3 DNA, read in part, is TGTGCCTGGAGTCCCCCAACTACAGGGGTCGATACG. Its protein product is CAWSPPTTGVDT. The CDR3 reads in full as CAWSPPTTGVDTQYF. This chain uses TRBV30 with TRBJ2-3, with TRBD1 matching 7 bases. Read coverage stops 3 residues before the CDR3 terminus; the germline J gene supplies the remainder. V shed 2 bases, J shed 6 bases, and the junction held 11 bases outside the gene matches. The CDR3 contains 15 residues. The germline V gene has CDR1 GTSNPN and CDR2 SVGIG (reference sequence).

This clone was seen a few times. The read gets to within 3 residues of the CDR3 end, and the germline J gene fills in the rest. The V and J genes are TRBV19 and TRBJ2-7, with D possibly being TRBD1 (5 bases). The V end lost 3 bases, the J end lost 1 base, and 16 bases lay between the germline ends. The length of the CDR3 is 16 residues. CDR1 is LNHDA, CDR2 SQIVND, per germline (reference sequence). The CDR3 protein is CASSIMSGKGSYEQYF. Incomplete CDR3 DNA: TGTGCCAGTAGTATTATGTCAGGGAAGGGATCCTACGAG.

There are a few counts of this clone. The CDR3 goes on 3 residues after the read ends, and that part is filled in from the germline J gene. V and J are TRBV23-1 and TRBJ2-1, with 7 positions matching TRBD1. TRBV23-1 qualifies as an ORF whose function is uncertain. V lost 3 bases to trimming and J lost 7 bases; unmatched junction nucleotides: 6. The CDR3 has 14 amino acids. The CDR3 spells CASSHRTGWNEQFF. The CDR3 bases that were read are TGCGCCAGCAGTCATAGGACAGGCTGGAATGAG.

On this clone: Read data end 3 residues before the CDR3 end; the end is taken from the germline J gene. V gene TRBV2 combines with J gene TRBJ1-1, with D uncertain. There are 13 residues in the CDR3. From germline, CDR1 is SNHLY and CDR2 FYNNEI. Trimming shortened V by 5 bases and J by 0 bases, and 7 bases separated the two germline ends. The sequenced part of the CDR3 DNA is TGTGCCAGCAGTACAGACATGAACACTGAA. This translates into CASSTDMNTE. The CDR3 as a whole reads CASSTDMNTEAFF.

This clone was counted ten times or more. CDR3 sequence: CASSLGGGRDGYTF. Partial CDR3 DNA: TGCGCCAGCAGCTTGGGCGGGGGCCGTGATGGC. The chain combines TRBV5-1 with TRBJ1-2; D is perhaps TRBD1 (6 bases). The read halts 3 residues ahead of the CDR3 end, with the missing end drawn from the germline J gene. The CDR3 runs to 14 residues. The V end lost 0 bases, the J end lost 6 bases, and 12 bases lay between the germline ends. CDR1 and CDR2 (germline): SGHRS, YFSETQ.

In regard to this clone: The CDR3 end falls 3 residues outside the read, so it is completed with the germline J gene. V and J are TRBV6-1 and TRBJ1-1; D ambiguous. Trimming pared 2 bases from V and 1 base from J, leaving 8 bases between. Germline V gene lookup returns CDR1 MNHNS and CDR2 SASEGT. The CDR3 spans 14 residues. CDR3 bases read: TGTGCCAGCAGTGAATTGGCAGGGAACACTGAA. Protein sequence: CASSELAGNTE. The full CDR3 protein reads CASSELAGNTEAFF.

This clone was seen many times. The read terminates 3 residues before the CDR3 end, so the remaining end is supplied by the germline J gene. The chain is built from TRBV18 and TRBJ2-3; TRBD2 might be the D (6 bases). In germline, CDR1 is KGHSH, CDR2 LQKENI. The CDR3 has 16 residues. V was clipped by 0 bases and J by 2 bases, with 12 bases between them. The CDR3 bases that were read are TGTGCCAGCTCACCACCCGGAGGGGTCCACACAGATACG. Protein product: CASSPPGGVHTDT. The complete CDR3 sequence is CASSPPGGVHTDTQYF. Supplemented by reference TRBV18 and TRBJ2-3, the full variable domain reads NAGVMQNPRHLVRRRGQEARLRCSPMKGHSHVYWYRQLPEEGLKFMVYLQKENIIDESGMPKERFSAEFPKEGPSILRIQQVVRGDSAAYFCASSPPGGVHTDTQYFGPGTRLTVL.

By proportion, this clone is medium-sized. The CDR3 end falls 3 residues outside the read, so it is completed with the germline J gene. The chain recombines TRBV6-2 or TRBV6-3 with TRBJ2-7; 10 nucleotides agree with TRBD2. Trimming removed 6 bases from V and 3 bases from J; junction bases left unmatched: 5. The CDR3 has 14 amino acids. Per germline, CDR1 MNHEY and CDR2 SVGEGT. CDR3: CASSRGLAVYEQYF. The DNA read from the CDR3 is TGTGCCAGCAGCCGTGGACTAGCGGTCTACGAG.

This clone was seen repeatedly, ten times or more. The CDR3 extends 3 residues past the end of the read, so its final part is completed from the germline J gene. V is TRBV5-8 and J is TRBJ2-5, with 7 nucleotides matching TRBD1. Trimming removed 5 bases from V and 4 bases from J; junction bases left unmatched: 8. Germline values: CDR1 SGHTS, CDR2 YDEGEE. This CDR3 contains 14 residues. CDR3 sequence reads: CASRENRGIETQYF. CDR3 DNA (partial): TGTGCCAGCAGGGAAAACAGGGGCATAGAGACC.

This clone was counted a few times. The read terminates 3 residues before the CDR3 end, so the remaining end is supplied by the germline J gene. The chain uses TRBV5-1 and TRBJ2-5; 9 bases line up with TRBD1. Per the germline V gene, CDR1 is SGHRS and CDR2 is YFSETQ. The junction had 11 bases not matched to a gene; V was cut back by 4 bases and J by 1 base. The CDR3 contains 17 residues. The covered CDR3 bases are TGCGCCAGCAGCCGCCGCTCCGGGACAGGGTCCCAAGAGACC. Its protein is CASSRRSGTGSQET. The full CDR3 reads CASSRRSGTGSQETQYF.

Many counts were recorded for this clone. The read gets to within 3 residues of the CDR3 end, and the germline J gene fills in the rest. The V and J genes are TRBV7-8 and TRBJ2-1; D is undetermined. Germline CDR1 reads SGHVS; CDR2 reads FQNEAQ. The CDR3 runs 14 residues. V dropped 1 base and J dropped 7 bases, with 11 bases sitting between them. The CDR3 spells CASSLVKWPNEQFF. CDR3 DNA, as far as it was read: TGTGCCAGCAGCTTAGTAAAATGGCCGAATGAG.

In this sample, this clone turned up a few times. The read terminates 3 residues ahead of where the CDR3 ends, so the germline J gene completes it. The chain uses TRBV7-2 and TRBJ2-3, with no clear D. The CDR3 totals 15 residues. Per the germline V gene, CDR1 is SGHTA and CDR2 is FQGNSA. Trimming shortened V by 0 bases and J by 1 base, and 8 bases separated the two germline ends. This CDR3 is CASSLAGSGTDTQYF. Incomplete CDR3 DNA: TGTGCCAGCAGCTTAGCAGGGTCGGGCACAGATACG.

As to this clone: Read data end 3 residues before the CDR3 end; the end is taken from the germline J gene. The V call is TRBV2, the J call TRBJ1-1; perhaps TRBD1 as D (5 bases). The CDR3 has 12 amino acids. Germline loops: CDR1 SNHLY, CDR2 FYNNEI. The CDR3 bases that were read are TGTGCCAGCAGGAGGGTGGGACTACAA. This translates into CASRRVGLQ. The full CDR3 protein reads CASRRVGLQAFF.

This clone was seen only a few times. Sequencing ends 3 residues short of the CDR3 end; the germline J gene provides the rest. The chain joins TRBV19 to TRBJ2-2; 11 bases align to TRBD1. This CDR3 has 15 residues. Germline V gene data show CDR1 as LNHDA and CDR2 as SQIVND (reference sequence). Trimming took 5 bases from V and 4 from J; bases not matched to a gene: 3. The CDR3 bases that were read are TGTGCCAGTAGTCTGGACAGGGGGCTCACCGGGGAG. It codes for CASSLDRGLTGE. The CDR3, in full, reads CASSLDRGLTGELFF.

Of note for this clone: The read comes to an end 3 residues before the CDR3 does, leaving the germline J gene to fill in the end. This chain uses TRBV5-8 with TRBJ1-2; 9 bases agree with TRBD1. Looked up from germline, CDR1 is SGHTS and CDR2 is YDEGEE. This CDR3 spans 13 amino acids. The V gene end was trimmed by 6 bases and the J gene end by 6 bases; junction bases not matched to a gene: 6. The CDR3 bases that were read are TGTGCCAGCACCTCGGACAGGGGACATGGC. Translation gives CASTSDRGHG. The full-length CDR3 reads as CASTSDRGHGYTF. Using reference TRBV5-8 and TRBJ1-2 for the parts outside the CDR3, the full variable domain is EAGVTQSPTHLIKTRGQQATLRCSPISGHTSVYWYQQALGLGLQFLLWYDEGEERNRGNFPPRFSGRQFPNYSSELNVNALELEDSALYLCASTSDRGHGYTFGSGTRLTVV.

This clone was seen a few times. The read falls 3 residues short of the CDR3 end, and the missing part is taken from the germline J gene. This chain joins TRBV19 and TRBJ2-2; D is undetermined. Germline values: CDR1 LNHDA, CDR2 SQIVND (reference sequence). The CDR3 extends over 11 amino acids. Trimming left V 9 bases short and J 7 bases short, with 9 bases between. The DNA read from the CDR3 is TGTGCCAGCGGTCCGGGCGGGGAG. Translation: CASGPGGE. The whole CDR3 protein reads CASGPGGELFF. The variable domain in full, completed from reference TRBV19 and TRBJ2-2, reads DGGITQSPKYLFRKEGQNVTLSCEQNLNHDAMYWYRQDPGQGLRLIYYSQIVNDFQKGDIAEGYSVSREKKESFPLTVTSAQKNPTAFYLCASGPGGELFFGEGSRLTVL.

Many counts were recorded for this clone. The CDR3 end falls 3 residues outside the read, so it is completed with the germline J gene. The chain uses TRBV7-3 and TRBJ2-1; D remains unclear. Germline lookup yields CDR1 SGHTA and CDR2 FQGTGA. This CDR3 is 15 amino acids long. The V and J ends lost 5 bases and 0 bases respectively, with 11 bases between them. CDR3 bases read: TGTGCCAGCAGCATAGACTCGAGCTCCTACAATGAG. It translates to CASSIDSSSYNE. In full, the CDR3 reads CASSIDSSSYNEQFF.

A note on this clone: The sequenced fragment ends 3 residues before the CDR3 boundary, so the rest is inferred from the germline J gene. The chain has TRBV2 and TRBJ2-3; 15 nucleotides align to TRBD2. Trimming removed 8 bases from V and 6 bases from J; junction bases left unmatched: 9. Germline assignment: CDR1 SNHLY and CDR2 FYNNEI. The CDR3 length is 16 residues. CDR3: CASEGLAGGRGDTQYF. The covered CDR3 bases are TGTGCCAGCGAGGGACTAGCGGGAGGAAGGGGCGATACG.

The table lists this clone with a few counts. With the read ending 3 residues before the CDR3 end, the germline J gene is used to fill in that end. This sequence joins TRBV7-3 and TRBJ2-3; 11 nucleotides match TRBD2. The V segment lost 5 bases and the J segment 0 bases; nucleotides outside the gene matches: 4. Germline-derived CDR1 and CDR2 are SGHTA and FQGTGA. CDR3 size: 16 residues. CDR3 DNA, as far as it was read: TGTGCCAGCAGCCCGAGGACTAGCGGGAGCACAGATACG. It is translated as CASSPRTSGSTDT. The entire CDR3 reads CASSPRTSGSTDTQYF.

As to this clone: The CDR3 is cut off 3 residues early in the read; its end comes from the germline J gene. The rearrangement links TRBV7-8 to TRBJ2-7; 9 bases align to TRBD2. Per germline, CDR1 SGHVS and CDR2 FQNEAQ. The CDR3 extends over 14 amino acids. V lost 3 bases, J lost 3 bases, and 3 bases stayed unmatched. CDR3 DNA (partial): TGTGCCAGCAGCTTTAGCGGGGGCCTCTACGAG. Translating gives CASSFSGGLYE. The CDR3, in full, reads CASSFSGGLYEQYF.

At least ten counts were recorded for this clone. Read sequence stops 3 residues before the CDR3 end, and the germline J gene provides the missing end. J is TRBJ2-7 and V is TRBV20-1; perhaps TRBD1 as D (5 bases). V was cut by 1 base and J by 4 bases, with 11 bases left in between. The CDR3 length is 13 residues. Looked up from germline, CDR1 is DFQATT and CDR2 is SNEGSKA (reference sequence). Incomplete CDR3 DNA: TGCAGTGCTAGAGGACAGTCCGGGTACGAG. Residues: CSARGQSGYE. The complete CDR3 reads CSARGQSGYEQYF.

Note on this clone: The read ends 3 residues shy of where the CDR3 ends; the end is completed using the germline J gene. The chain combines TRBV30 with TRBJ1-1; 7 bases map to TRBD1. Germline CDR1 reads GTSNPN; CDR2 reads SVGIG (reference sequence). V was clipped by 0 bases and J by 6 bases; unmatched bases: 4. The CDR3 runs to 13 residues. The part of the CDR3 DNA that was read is TGTGCCTGGAGTGTACAGGGGAGGGCTGAA. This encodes CAWSVQGRAE. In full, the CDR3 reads CAWSVQGRAEAFF.

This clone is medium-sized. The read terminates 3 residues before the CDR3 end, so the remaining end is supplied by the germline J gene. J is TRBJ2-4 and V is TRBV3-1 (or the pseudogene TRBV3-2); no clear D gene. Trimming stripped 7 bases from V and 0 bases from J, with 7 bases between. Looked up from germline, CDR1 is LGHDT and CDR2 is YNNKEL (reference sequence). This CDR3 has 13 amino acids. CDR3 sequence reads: CASMAIAKNIQYF. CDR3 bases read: TGTGCCAGCATGGCAATAGCCAAAAACATT.

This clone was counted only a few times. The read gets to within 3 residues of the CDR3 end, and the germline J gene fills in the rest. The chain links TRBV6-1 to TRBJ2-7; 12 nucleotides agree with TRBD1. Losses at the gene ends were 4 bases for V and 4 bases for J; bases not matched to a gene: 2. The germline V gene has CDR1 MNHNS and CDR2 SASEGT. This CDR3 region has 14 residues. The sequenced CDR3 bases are TGTGCCAGCAGTGGGGACAGGGGGCGTTACGAG. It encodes CASSGDRGRYE. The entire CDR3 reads CASSGDRGRYEQYF.

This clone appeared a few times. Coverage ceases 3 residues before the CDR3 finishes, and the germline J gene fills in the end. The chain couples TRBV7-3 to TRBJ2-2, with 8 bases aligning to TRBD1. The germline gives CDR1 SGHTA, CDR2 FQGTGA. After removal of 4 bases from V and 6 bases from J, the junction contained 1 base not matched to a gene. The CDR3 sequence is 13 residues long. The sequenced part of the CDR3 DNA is TGTGCCAGCAGCTCGACAGGGGCCGGGGAG. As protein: CASSSTGAGE. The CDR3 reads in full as CASSSTGAGELFF.